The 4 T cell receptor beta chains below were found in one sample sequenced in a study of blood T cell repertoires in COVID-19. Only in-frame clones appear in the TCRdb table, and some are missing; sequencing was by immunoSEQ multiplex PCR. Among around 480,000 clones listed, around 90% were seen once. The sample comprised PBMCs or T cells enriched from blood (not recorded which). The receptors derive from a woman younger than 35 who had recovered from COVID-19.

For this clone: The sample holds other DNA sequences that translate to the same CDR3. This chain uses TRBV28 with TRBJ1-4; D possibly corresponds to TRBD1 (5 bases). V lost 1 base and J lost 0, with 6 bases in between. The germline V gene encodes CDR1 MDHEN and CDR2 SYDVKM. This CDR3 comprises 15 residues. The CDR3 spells CASSLSGATNEKLFF. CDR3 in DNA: TGTGCCAGCAGTTTATCGGGGGCAACTAATGAAAAACTGTTTTTT. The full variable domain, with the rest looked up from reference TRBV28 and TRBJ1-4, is DVKVTQSSRYLVKRTGEKVFLECVQDMDHENMFWYRQDPGLGLRLIYFSYDVKMKEKGDIPEGYSVSREKKERFSLILESASTNQTSMYLCASSLSGATNEKLFFGSGTQLSVL.

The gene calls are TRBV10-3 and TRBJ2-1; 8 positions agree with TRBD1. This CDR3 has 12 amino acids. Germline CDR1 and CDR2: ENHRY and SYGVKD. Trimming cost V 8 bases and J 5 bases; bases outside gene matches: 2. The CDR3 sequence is CAIGQGDNEQFF. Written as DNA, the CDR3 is TGTGCCATCGGACAGGGCGACAATGAGCAGTTCTTC.

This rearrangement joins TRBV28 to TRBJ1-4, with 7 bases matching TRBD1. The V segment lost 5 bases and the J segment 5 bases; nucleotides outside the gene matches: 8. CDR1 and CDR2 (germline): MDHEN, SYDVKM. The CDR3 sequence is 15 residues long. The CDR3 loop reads CASSPTGQPNEKLFF. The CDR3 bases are TGTGCCAGCAGTCCTACGGGACAGCCCAATGAAAAACTGTTTTTT.

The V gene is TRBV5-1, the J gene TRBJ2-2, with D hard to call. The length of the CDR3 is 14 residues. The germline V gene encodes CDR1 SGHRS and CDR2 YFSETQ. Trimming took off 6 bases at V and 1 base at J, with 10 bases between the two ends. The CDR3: CASTHSENTGELFF. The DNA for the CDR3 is TGCGCCAGCACCCACAGTGAGAACACCGGGGAGCTGTTTTTT.